This T cell receptor beta chain was profiled in a study of Graves' ophthalmopathy and Graves' hyperthyroidism. About the study: A follow-up of 18 months without ophthalmopathy meant that hyperthyroidism was stable.

Eligible hyperthyroidism cases comprised new diagnoses of under 2 months' duration in individuals aged 18 to 65. Study outcomes and limitations: Most expanded clonotypes from thyroid (those above 0.001 frequency) were also found in blood.

This clonotype was observed a handful of times. Antigen unknown. RNA transcripts served as template for amplifying TCR beta CDR3 sequences. An opening RT-PCR round employed HTBI primers and preceded a second-round multiplex PCR. Each CDR3 protein is one row after TCRdb ran MiXCR on the multiplex PCR reads. The data show over a million distinct CDR3 sequences, less than 45% seen once. Trimming stripped 3 bases from V and 4 bases from J, with 15 bases between. The CDR3 loop spans 15 amino acids. This TCR was sampled from an adult man with Graves' hyperthyroidism. Material for sequencing was peripheral blood or thyroid tissue (not recorded which). The chain carries TRBV12-3 or TRBV12-4 and TRBJ1-1; no definite D call. CDR3 nucleotide sequence: TGTGCCAGCAGTTTTTCTCGCAGCCGCGTCACTGAAGCTTTCTTT. As protein: CASSFSRSRVTEAFF.